The 8 T cell receptor beta chains below come from one sample, sequenced in a study of vaccination effects on CD4 cells after COVID-19. Their antigens remain unidentified. Sequencing followed a ViraFEST assay step that expanded antigen-specific CD4+ T cells with viral peptide pools. Once cultured for approximately ten days, the cells underwent separation to obtain CD4+ T cells. This individual tested PCR-positive for SARS-CoV-2 infection between March and December 2020. Data came from immunoSEQ multiplex PCR; TCRdb stores just in-frame clones and leaves some out. The data show about 45,000 clones, approximately 77% seen once. Here the sequenced sample was CD4+ T cells from PBMCs cultured with a peptide pool, taken before COVID-19 vaccination. These receptors all come from a human donor who had a prior SARS-CoV-2 infection.

The chain joins TRBV12-3 or TRBV12-4 to TRBJ2-2; 7 bases align to TRBD2. V lost 3 bases and J lost 8; bases outside the gene matches: 3. This CDR3 comprises 13 residues. The CDR3 DNA is TGTGCCAGCAGTTTTGTGCGGGGGGGGGAGCTGTTTTTT. Protein sequence: CASSFVRGGELFF.

The chain couples TRBV18 to TRBJ2-1, with 8 bases that match TRBD1. Germline V gives CDR1 KGHSH, CDR2 LQKENI. The CDR3 contains 14 residues. With 7 bases clipped from V and 4 bases from J, the junction kept 6 bases outside the gene matches. CDR3 nucleotides: TGTGCCAGCTATGAGACAGGGGCTTACAATGAGCAGTTCTTC. The encoded protein is CASYETGAYNEQFF.

The rearrangement uses TRBV11-3 and TRBJ2-7, with D possibly called TRBD1 or TRBD2 (6 bases each). Germline CDR1 and CDR2: SGHNT and YENEEA. The CDR3 consists of 15 residues. V was shortened by 7 bases and J by 3 bases, with 19 bases between the two germline ends. The CDR3 DNA reads as TGTGCCAGCAAGTTAATTACGGGGGCTGTCTACGAGCAGTACTTC. It yields the protein CASKLITGAVYEQYF.

The chain carries TRBV9 and TRBJ2-2; the D is unclear. The germline CDR1 and CDR2 sequences are SGDLS and YYNGEE. The CDR3 has 15 residues. V dropped 3 bases and J dropped 0 bases, with 9 bases sitting between them. DNA for the CDR3: TGTGCCAGCAGCGGCTCCACAACGAACACCGGGGAGCTGTTTTTT. This encodes CASSGSTTNTGELFF.

The chain carries TRBV27 and TRBJ2-7; 9 nucleotides agree with TRBD2. There are 17 residues in the CDR3. Trimming cost V 3 bases and J 6 bases; bases outside gene matches: 15. The germline V gene encodes CDR1 MNHEY and CDR2 SMNVEV (reference sequence). CDR3 protein: CASSFYPLGLASSEQYF. CDR3 in DNA: TGTGCCAGCAGTTTTTATCCTCTGGGACTAGCATCTAGCGAGCAGTACTTC.

CDR3 nucleotides: TGTGCCTGGAGTCGTGGGGGGGGGAGCTCCTACGAGCAGTACTTC. Translated: CAWSRGGGSSYEQYF. The chain links TRBV30 to TRBJ2-7, with 7 bases matching TRBD2. The CDR3 extends over 15 amino acids. V trimming: 2 bases; J trimming: 0 bases; junction bases outside the gene matches: 7. Germline V gives CDR1 GTSNPN, CDR2 SVGIG (reference sequence).

The genes are TRBV5-8 and TRBJ1-1; possibly TRBD1 for D (5 bases). The CDR3 extends over 15 amino acids. Between the trimmed V and J ends, which lost 0 bases and 8 bases, there was a span of 17 bases. Germline V gene sequence: CDR1 SGHTS, CDR2 YDEGEE. The CDR3 region has the DNA TGTGCCAGCAGCTTGGCCCCGGGACTAGGGTTAGAAGCTTTCTTT. The encoded protein is CASSLAPGLGLEAFF.

The CDR3, as DNA: TGTGCCAGCAGTTACCCGGACAGGGGTGCCCAGTACTTC. Its protein is CASSYPDRGAQYF. This chain connects TRBV6-2 or TRBV6-3 to TRBJ2-5; 9 bases fit TRBD1. Germline CDR1 and CDR2: MNHEY and SVGEGT. V gave up 2 bases and J gave up 9 bases; unmatched junction bases: 4. CDR3 length: 13 amino acids.